These 20 T cell receptor beta chains originate from one sample sequenced in a study of T-cell memory formation after mild COVID-19 (dated by TCRdb to the early 2020s). Libraries were built with 5' RACE. Sequencing was carried out with an Illumina NovaSeq 6000. TCRdb trimmed public reads at Q25 via fastp, called clones via MiXCR and kept in-frame beta chains. Here each entry gathers all rows of one CDR3 protein and keeps the most common genes and DNA. The sample records about 390,000 distinct CDR3 sequences, 16% of which are singletons. Around a fifth of the sample is held by the ten biggest clonotypes. Sequenced: PBMCs or a T cell subset sorted from them (not recorded which). The receptors were gathered from a man between 18 and 29 years old who had mild COVID-19 (a few samples of this study predate the infection). The sample titles of this study are shuffled in the database, so cell type and time point are left out; the donor was told from shared clones.

This sequence joins TRBV7-9 and TRBJ1-3, with 7 bases fitting TRBD1. CDR1 is SEHNR and CDR2 is FQNEAQ in the germline V gene (reference sequence). The CDR3 length is 16 residues. The ends lost 4 bases at V and 0 bases at J; junction bases unmatched: 6. CDR3 nucleotides: TGTGCCAGCAGCTGGGGACAGCCGAGCTCTGGAAACACCATATATTTT. Protein sequence: CASSWGQPSSGNTIYF. Based on the CDR3 plus reference TRBV7-9 and TRBJ1-3, the full variable domain is DTGVSQNPRHKITKRGQNVTFRCDPISEHNRLYWYRQTLGQGPEFLTYFQNEAQLEKSRLLSDRFSAERPKGSFSTLEIQRTEQGDSAMYLCASSWGQPSSGNTIYFGEGSWLTVV.

This clonotype was found many times. The chain combines TRBV11-2 with TRBJ2-2; 7 nucleotides match TRBD1. With V trimmed by 5 bases and J by 1 base, 4 bases remained unmatched. The CDR3 spans 15 residues. Germline CDR1 and CDR2: SGHAT and FQNNGV. The CDR3 bases are TGTGCCAGCAGCCCTCGGGACAGGAACACCGGGGAGCTGTTTTTT. Translated: CASSPRDRNTGELFF.

The chain links TRBV7-9 to TRBJ1-3; possibly TRBD1 for D (5 bases). This CDR3 is built from 16 residues. Trimming removed 7 bases from V and 4 bases from J, with 20 bases in between. Germline V lookup: CDR1 SEHNR, CDR2 FQNEAQ (reference sequence). In DNA form, the CDR3 reads TGTGCCAGCACCGTCCCCGGGGGGTCCTCCGGAAACACCATATATTTT. As protein: CASTVPGGSSGNTIYF. Looking up the rest from reference TRBV7-9 and TRBJ1-3 gives the full variable domain: DTGVSQNPRHKITKRGQNVTFRCDPISEHNRLYWYRQTLGQGPEFLTYFQNEAQLEKSRLLSDRFSAERPKGSFSTLEIQRTEQGDSAMYLCASTVPGGSSGNTIYFGEGSWLTVV.

The chain employs TRBV6-1 and TRBJ2-7, with TRBD2 identical over 7 bases. CDR1 and CDR2 from the germline V gene are MNHNS and SASEGT. CDR3 length: 13 residues. J was trimmed by 2 bases and V by 7 bases; bases with no gene match: 5. The CDR3 region is CASTTGGTYEQYF. As DNA, the CDR3 is TGTGCCAGCACAACGGGAGGAACCTACGAGCAGTACTTC.

The sample holds a few counts of this clonotype. The chain has TRBV6-5 and TRBJ1-3, with D hard to call. The germline V gene encodes CDR1 MNHEY and CDR2 SVGAGI. Trimming pared 8 bases from V and 0 bases from J, leaving 14 bases between. This CDR3 has 15 amino acids. CDR3 sequence: CASGLVAYSGNTIYF. In DNA form, the CDR3 reads TGTGCCAGCGGGCTAGTCGCCTACTCTGGAAACACCATATATTTT.

A few counts support this clonotype. The genes are TRBV12-3 or TRBV12-4 and TRBJ2-3; D not resolved. The V gene lost 5 bases and the J gene lost 7 bases, with 13 bases spanning the gap. This CDR3 is built from 13 residues. In DNA form, the CDR3 reads TGTGCCAGCAGTCCCCTTATCCGAAATACGCAGTATTTT. Its protein product is CASSPLIRNTQYF.

This clonotype was found once. This sequence joins TRBV15 and TRBJ2-2; D not certain. V shed 2 bases and J shed 2 bases, with 3 bases lying between them. The CDR3 extends over 13 amino acids. Germline values: CDR1 LNHNV, CDR2 YYDKDF (reference sequence). This chain's CDR3 is CATSRPNTGELFF. CDR3 nucleotides: TGTGCCACCAGCAGACCTAACACCGGGGAGCTGTTTTTT.

This chain uses TRBV4-1 with TRBJ1-1, with D maybe TRBD1 (5 bases). Germline values: CDR1 MGHRA, CDR2 YSYEKL. Trimming cost V 1 base and J 0 bases, with 12 bases left between them. The CDR3 totals 16 residues. The CDR3 protein is CASSQATVSMNTEAFF. The CDR3 nucleotides are TGCGCCAGCAGCCAAGCGACAGTAAGCATGAACACTGAAGCTTTCTTT.

The chain is built from TRBV4-1 and TRBJ2-3; unclear D gene. V was cut by 4 bases and J by 4 bases, with 9 bases left in between. The length of the CDR3 is 13 residues. The germline gives CDR1 MGHRA, CDR2 YSYEKL. The CDR3 DNA sequence: TGCGCCAGCAGCCTACTCCAGGCAGATACGCAGTATTTT. Residues: CASSLLQADTQYF.

V gene TRBV4-1 combines with J gene TRBJ2-7, with a possible D match to TRBD2 (6 bases). Germline CDR1 and CDR2: MGHRA and YSYEKL. Trimming shortened V by 4 bases and J by 13 bases, and 17 bases separated the two germline ends. The CDR3 spans 12 residues. CDR3 in DNA: TGCGCCAGCAGCCCCGTCGGAGGGTCGATATACGTC. This encodes CASSPVGGSIYV.

The rearrangement uses TRBV7-2 and TRBJ2-5, with D perhaps assigned TRBD1 or TRBD2 (5 bases each). Germline V lookup: CDR1 SGHTA, CDR2 FQGNSA. This CDR3 has 14 residues. Trimming took off 3 bases at V and 5 bases at J, with 13 bases between the two ends. The CDR3 spells CASSFGDVRETQYF. CDR3 nucleotide sequence: TGTGCCAGCAGCTTTGGGGACGTCCGGGAGACCCAGTACTTC.

This clonotype was seen repeatedly, ten times or more. This rearrangement joins TRBV6-6 to TRBJ2-1; unclear D gene. Trimming stripped 0 bases from V and 3 bases from J, with 6 bases between. Germline assignment: CDR1 MNHNY and CDR2 SVGAGI (reference sequence). The CDR3 totals 14 residues. CDR3 loop: CASSYSQVYNEQFF. The CDR3 region has the DNA TGTGCCAGCAGTTACTCTCAAGTCTACAATGAGCAGTTCTTC.

This clonotype occurred a few times. This chain uses TRBV7-2 with TRBJ1-3; D call uncertain. The CDR3 is 15 residues long. Trimming took off 5 bases at V and 0 bases at J, with 11 bases between the two ends. The germline V gene has CDR1 SGHTA and CDR2 FQGNSA. The CDR3 sequence: CASSPDWGSGNTIYF. CDR3 sequence (DNA): TGTGCCAGCAGCCCCGATTGGGGCTCTGGAAACACCATATATTTT.

This clonotype was detected only a few times. The chain recombines TRBV20-1 with TRBJ2-7, with D perhaps TRBD1 or TRBD2 (6 bases each). This CDR3 spans 15 amino acids. Per the germline V gene, CDR1 is DFQATT and CDR2 is SNEGSKA (reference sequence). The ends were cut back, 2 bases at V and 2 bases at J, with 16 bases in the middle. The CDR3 reads CSARIGTAGAYEQYF. As DNA, the CDR3 is TGCAGTGCTAGAATCGGGACTGCAGGGGCCTACGAGCAGTACTTC.

The CDR3 here is CASSGTGGAAGELFF. Here the CDR3 DNA reads TGCGCCAGCAGCGGGACAGGGGGCGCGGCCGGGGAGCTGTTTTTT. V gene TRBV5-1 combines with J gene TRBJ2-2; 12 positions agree with TRBD1. Germline values: CDR1 SGHRS, CDR2 YFSETQ. CDR3 length: 15 amino acids. Trimming took 4 bases from V and 6 from J; bases not matched to a gene: 4.

CDR3 sequence (DNA): TGTGCCAGCAGTGCTGACGGTGGCCTCGGCACAGATACGCAGTATTTT. This gives the protein CASSADGGLGTDTQYF. J is TRBJ2-3 and V is TRBV2; no firm D call. V was pared by 4 bases and J by 1 base, with 15 bases between. The germline V gene encodes CDR1 SNHLY and CDR2 FYNNEI. The CDR3 contains 16 residues.

V is TRBV6-1 and J is TRBJ2-7; 10 positions match TRBD2. The CDR3 has 15 amino acids. Per germline, CDR1 MNHNS and CDR2 SASEGT. J gave up 7 bases and V 7 bases, and 13 bases lay outside the gene matches. Here the CDR3 reads CASTVRASGGQEQYF. Written as DNA, the CDR3 is TGTGCCAGCACCGTCCGGGCTAGCGGGGGCCAAGAGCAGTACTTC.

This clonotype was found once. V gene TRBV15 combines with J gene TRBJ1-2, with TRBD1 as a possible D gene (5 bases). Trimming stripped 0 bases from V and 2 bases from J, with 10 bases between. This CDR3 contains 15 residues. Germline CDR1 and CDR2: LNHNV and YYDKDF (reference sequence). CDR3: CATSRDGHVNYGYTF. CDR3 in DNA: TGTGCCACCAGCAGAGATGGACACGTAAACTATGGCTACACCTTC.

This clonotype was found a few times. The chain has TRBV29-1 and TRBJ1-1; no firm D call. Per the germline V gene, CDR1 is SQVTM and CDR2 is ANQGSEA. V dropped 7 bases and J dropped 6 bases, with 15 bases sitting between them. CDR3 length equals 12 residues. The CDR3 sequence: CSGEGNRAEAFF. The CDR3 DNA reads as TGCAGCGGGGAGGGTAATAGGGCTGAAGCTTTCTTT.

The chain couples TRBV5-6 to TRBJ2-5; D is undetermined. The germline V and J ends were trimmed by 4 bases and 0 bases, with 13 bases remaining between them. Germline assignment: CDR1 SGHDT and CDR2 YYEEEE. CDR3 length: 15 residues. The CDR3 nucleotides are TGTGCCAGCAGCCATGTCCGGACGTACCAAGAGACCCAGTACTTC. This sequence encodes CASSHVRTYQETQYF. The full variable domain, in which reference TRBV5-6 and TRBJ2-5 provide the parts outside the CDR3, is DAGVTQSPTHLIKTRGQQVTLRCSPKSGHDTVSWYQQALGQGPQFIFQYYEEEERQRGNFPDRFSGHQFPNYSSELNVNALLLGDSALYLCASSHVRTYQETQYFGPGTRLLVL.